This record covers a single T cell receptor beta chain. This specimen comes from a study of identifying expanded T cells in peripheral blood. The trim removed 2 bases at V and 8 bases at J, leaving 3 bases unmatched. Germline lookup yields CDR1 MDHEN and CDR2 SYDVKM. This CDR3 is 14 amino acids long. Collection occurred without any documented infections or immune events in donors. Repertoires were generated with immunoSEQ multiplex PCR, while TCRdb's copy carries only in-frame clones and drops some. The sample yields tens of thousands of clones, around 88% seen once. Material for sequencing was blood. This receptor was identified in a person aged 18 to 70 in good health. V gene TRBV28 combines with J gene TRBJ1-4; 9 nucleotides agree with TRBD1. Here the CDR3 reads CASSLDRGREKLFF. The DNA of the CDR3 is TGTGCCAGCAGTTTAGACAGGGGGAGAGAAAAACTGTTTTTT. Full variable domain (rest looked up from reference TRBV28 and TRBJ1-4): DVKVTQSSRYLVKRTGEKVFLECVQDMDHENMFWYRQDPGLGLRLIYFSYDVKMKEKGDIPEGYSVSREKKERFSLILESASTNQTSMYLCASSLDRGREKLFFGSGTQLSVL.